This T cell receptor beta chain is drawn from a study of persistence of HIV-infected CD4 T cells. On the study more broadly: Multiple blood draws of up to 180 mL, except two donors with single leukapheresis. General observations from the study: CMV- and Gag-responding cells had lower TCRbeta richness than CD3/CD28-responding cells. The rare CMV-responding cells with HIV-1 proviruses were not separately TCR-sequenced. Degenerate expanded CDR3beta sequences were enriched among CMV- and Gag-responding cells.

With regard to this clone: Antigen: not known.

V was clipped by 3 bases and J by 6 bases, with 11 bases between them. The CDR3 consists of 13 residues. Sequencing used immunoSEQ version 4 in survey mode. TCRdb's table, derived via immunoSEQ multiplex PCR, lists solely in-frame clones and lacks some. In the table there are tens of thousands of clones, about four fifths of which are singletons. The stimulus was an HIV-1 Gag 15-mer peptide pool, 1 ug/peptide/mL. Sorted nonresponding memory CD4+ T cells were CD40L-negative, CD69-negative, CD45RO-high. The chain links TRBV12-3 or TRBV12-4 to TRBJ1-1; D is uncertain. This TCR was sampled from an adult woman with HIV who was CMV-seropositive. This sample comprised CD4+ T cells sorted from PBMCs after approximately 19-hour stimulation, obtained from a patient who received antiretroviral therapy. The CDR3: CASSFVSSSEAFF. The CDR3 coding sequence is TGTGCCAGCAGTTTTGTGTCGAGCTCTGAAGCTTTCTTT.